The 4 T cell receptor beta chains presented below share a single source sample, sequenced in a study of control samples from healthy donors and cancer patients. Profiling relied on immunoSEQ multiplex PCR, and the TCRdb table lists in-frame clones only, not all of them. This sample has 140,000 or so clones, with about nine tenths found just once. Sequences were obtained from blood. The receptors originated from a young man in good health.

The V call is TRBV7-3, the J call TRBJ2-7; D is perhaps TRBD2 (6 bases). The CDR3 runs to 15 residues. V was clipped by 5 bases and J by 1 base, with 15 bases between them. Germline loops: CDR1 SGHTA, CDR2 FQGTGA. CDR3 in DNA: TGTGCCAGCAGCCAAGGACCGGGGGAGTCCTACGAGCAGTACTTC. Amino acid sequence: CASSQGPGESYEQYF.

The CDR3 protein is CASSLRPGIAEAFF. The CDR3 DNA reads TGTGCCAGCAGCTTGAGGCCGGGAATCGCTGAAGCTTTCTTT. The chain recombines TRBV5-8 with TRBJ1-1; no firm D call. Germline-derived CDR1 and CDR2 are SGHTS and YDEGEE. The CDR3 is 14 residues long. The V gene lost 1 base and the J gene lost 6 bases, with 13 bases spanning the gap.

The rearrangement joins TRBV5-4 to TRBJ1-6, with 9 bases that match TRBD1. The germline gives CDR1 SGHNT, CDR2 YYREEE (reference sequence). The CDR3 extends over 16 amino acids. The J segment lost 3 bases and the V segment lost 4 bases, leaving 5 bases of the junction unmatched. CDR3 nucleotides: TGTGCCAGCAGCACCGGGACAGGGATCTATAATTCACCCCTCCACTTT. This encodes CASSTGTGIYNSPLHF.

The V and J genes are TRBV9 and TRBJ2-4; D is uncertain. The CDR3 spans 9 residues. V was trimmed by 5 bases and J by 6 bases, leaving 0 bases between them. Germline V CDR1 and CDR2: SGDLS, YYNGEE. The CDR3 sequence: CASRNIQYF. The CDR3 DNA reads TGTGCCAGCAGAAACATTCAGTACTTC.